The 15 T cell receptor beta chains below were found in one sample sequenced in a study of T cell changes during pregnancy in multiple sclerosis. The protocol was immunoSEQ multiplex PCR, while the TCRdb copy is restricted to in-frame clones and leaves out a portion. The sample shows tens of thousands of clones, more than 85% of them seen only once. This sample comprised CD4+ T cells from peripheral blood mononuclear cells, obtained after pregnancy. The origin of the receptors is a female donor in good health, enrolled as a control in a pregnancy study.

The chain recombines TRBV15 with TRBJ1-1; 7 positions agree with TRBD1. V gave up 3 bases and J gave up 1 base; unmatched junction bases: 2. The germline V gene has CDR1 LNHNV and CDR2 YYDKDF (reference sequence). The CDR3 loop spans 14 amino acids. DNA of the CDR3: TGTGCCACCAGCAGGGGACAGCCGAACACTGAAGCTTTCTTT. Translated: CATSRGQPNTEAFF.

V usage is TRBV10-3 and J usage is TRBJ1-1, with 9 bases lining up with TRBD1. V lost 4 bases, J lost 10 bases, and 1 base stayed unmatched. Looked up from germline, CDR1 is ENHRY and CDR2 is SYGVKD. This CDR3 has 11 residues. The CDR3 bases are TGTGCCATCAGTGGGGGACAGGGAGCTTTCTTT. It translates to CAISGGQGAFF.

The CDR3 loop is CASSLGGNTEAFF. Written as DNA, the CDR3 is TGCGCCAGCAGCTTAGGAGGGAACACTGAAGCTTTCTTT. This rearrangement joins TRBV5-1 to TRBJ1-1; D call uncertain. Trimming removed 2 bases at V and 1 base at J, with 6 bases between. The germline CDR1 and CDR2 sequences are SGHRS and YFSETQ. The CDR3 is made up of 13 amino acids. The full variable domain, its missing parts supplied by reference TRBV5-1 and TRBJ1-1, is KAGVTQTPRYLIKTRGQQVTLSCSPISGHRSVSWYQQTPGQGLQFLFEYFSETQRNKGNFPGRFSGRQFSNSRSEMNVSTLELGDSALYLCASSLGGNTEAFFGQGTRLTVV.

The genes are TRBV29-1 and TRBJ2-3; 9 bases align to TRBD1. CDR3 length: 14 amino acids. Losses at the gene ends were 4 bases for V and 1 base for J; bases not matched to a gene: 3. From germline, CDR1 is SQVTM and CDR2 ANQGSEA. CDR3 in DNA: TGCAGCGTTGGGACAGGGGCCGGCACAGATACGCAGTATTTT. Translated: CSVGTGAGTDTQYF.

The chain joins TRBV27 to TRBJ1-1; TRBD1 matches 8 bases. Trimming at V came to 2 bases and at J to 6 bases, leaving 8 bases not matched to a gene. This CDR3 has 15 amino acids. Germline-derived CDR1 and CDR2 are MNHEY and SMNVEV (reference sequence). CDR3 loop: CASSLQGAQVAEAFF. In nucleotides, the CDR3 is TGTGCCAGCAGTTTACAGGGGGCCCAGGTCGCTGAAGCTTTCTTT.

This rearrangement joins TRBV7-2 to TRBJ1-5; TRBD1 might be the D (6 bases). Germline V gene lookup returns CDR1 SGHTA and CDR2 FQGNSA. V lost 5 bases and J 11 bases, leaving 13 bases between the germline ends. CDR3 size: 12 residues. In nucleotides, the CDR3 is TGTGCCAGCAGCCAACAGGGTATGTCCCAGCATTTT. It encodes CASSQQGMSQHF.

This clone was recorded a few times. CDR3 in DNA: TGTGCCACCCGGGGGACAGTCATCCACGAGCAGTACTTC. Translation gives CATRGTVIHEQYF. This chain uses TRBV6-1 with TRBJ2-7; tentatively, D is TRBD1 (7 bases). This CDR3 has 13 amino acids. V was cut by 10 bases and J by 5 bases, with 18 bases left in between. Per the germline V gene, CDR1 is MNHNS and CDR2 is SASEGT.

This chain uses TRBV19 with TRBJ2-1; TRBD1 aligns across 7 bases. With V trimmed by 7 bases and J by 8 bases, 14 bases remained unmatched. Germline CDR1 is LNHDA and CDR2 is SQIVND (reference sequence). The CDR3 extends over 15 amino acids. The CDR3 DNA follows: TGTGCCAGTACGCAGACGGGGCGACAGGGATATGAGCAGTTCTTC. Translated, it gives CASTQTGRQGYEQFF.

V and J are TRBV10-3 and TRBJ2-7; TRBD1 matches 9 bases. V dropped 1 base and J dropped 6; count of bases not matched to a gene: 10. The CDR3 consists of 16 residues. Germline CDR1 is ENHRY and CDR2 is SYGVKD. DNA for the CDR3: TGTGCCATCAGTGAGTTCAATCCGGGACAGGGAGGCGAGCAGTACTTC. Translating it yields CAISEFNPGQGGEQYF.

The count of this clone is one. The chain links TRBV11-3 to TRBJ2-2; D not certain. The CDR3 is 14 amino acids. Per the germline V gene, CDR1 is SGHNT and CDR2 is YENEEA. Deletions cut 2 bases from V and 6 bases from J, with 10 bases between. In DNA form, the CDR3 reads TGTGCCAGCAGCTTATATGGAGTTCCCGGGGAGCTGTTTTTT. Encoded protein: CASSLYGVPGELFF.

The chain carries TRBV28 and TRBJ1-2, with D perhaps TRBD1 (5 bases). The CDR3 loop spans 13 amino acids. Germline V CDR1 and CDR2: MDHEN, SYDVKM. V lost 5 bases and J lost 7, with 14 bases in between. The CDR3 coding sequence is TGTGCCAGCAGTATCCAGGGTAGGGGTGGCTACACCTTC. Protein sequence: CASSIQGRGGYTF.

J is TRBJ1-3 and V is TRBV21-1; TRBD1, the table's D call, lacks a check against the DNA. TRBV21-1 is listed as a pseudogene. The CDR3 runs 17 residues. The CDR3 region is CASSKFRTGSSGNTIYF. The CDR3, as DNA: TGTGCCAGCAGCAAATTCCGGACAGGGAGCTCTGGAAACACCATATATTTT.

J is TRBJ2-7 and V is TRBV7-2, with D possibly being TRBD1 (6 bases). The CDR3 sequence is 14 residues long. With 4 bases removed from V and 3 bases from J, the gap between germline ends came to 13 bases. Germline V gene lookup returns CDR1 SGHTA and CDR2 FQGNSA. CDR3 nucleotides: TGTGCCAGCAGCTACCAACAGGGTTTCTACGAGCAGTACTTC. It translates to CASSYQQGFYEQYF.

This clone was observed a single time. This rearrangement joins TRBV5-1 to TRBJ2-4; TRBD1 matches 7 bases. The germline gives CDR1 SGHRS, CDR2 YFSETQ. The CDR3 loop spans 15 amino acids. The V and J ends lost 4 bases and 5 bases, in that order; junction bases with no gene match: 9. This CDR3 is CASSPGQAGQNIQYF. CDR3 DNA sequence: TGCGCCAGCAGCCCCGGACAGGCTGGTCAAAACATTCAGTACTTC.

The chain employs TRBV11-2 and TRBJ2-3; TRBD1 aligns across 10 bases. This CDR3 is built from 16 residues. Germline CDR1 SGHAT, CDR2 FQNNGV. Germline trimming cut 8 bases from V and 6 bases from J; bases unmatched to any gene: 14. The CDR3: CASGDLGRTGGDTQYF. CDR3 DNA sequence: TGTGCCAGCGGGGACCTAGGACGGACAGGGGGTGATACGCAGTATTTT.